Presented here are 21 T cell receptor beta chains from one specimen sequenced in a study of CD8 T cells in Susac syndrome. Reverse transcription of 0.5 to 1 ug RNA was carried out with random hexamers. In TCRdb, the immunoSEQ multiplex PCR reads were re-called with MiXCR into one record per CDR3 protein. This sample has roughly 300,000 distinct CDR3 sequences, with roughly 85% found just once. The sample was CD8+ T cells from PBMCs. The source of these receptors is a human donor with multiple sclerosis.

This clonotype was recorded only once. The V call is TRBV19, the J call TRBJ2-1; unclear D gene. CDR1 is LNHDA and CDR2 is SQIVND in the germline V gene (reference sequence). This CDR3 contains 13 residues. V was clipped by 6 bases and J by 7 bases, with 13 bases between them. CDR3 sequence: CASSARSHNEQFF. The CDR3 region has the DNA TGTGCCAGTAGCGCCCGGTCCCATAATGAGCAGTTCTTC.

On this clonotype: Since no conserved phenylalanine or tryptophan closes the CDR3, a read error is the likely cause. The limits of the CDR3 on the DNA are not certain, so only TCRdb's listed CDR3 is given. The chain is built from TRBV4-2 and TRBJ2-1; the table names TRBD1, a call not compared with the DNA. With termini counted, the CDR3 has 11 amino acids. Germline-derived CDR1 and CDR2 are LGHNA and YNFKEQ. This chain's CDR3 is CASSQGTGEFL.

The chain carries TRBV3-1 and TRBJ2-7; 11 bases agree with TRBD2. Germline V gene sequence: CDR1 LGHDT, CDR2 YNNKEL (reference sequence). The CDR3 loop spans 17 amino acids. The ends lost 1 base at V and 3 bases at J; junction bases unmatched: 8. In nucleotides, the CDR3 is TGTGCCAGCAGCCAAGTACCTAGCGGGAGGTCAAACTACGAGCAGTACTTC. Translation gives CASSQVPSGRSNYEQYF.

This chain joins TRBV5-5 and TRBJ2-7; the D is unclear. The germline V gene encodes CDR1 SGHKS and CDR2 YYEKEE (reference sequence). Trimming took off 4 bases at V and 5 bases at J, with 4 bases between the two ends. This CDR3 spans 10 amino acids. The CDR3 reads CASSHHEQYF. In DNA form, the CDR3 reads TGTGCCAGCAGCCATCACGAGCAGTACTTC.

V usage is TRBV4-1 and J usage is TRBJ2-1; no reliable D call. CDR1 and CDR2 from the germline V gene are MGHRA and YSYEKL. Between the trimmed V and J ends, which lost 1 base and 4 bases, there was a span of 17 bases. The CDR3 consists of 17 residues. The CDR3 bases are TGCGCCAGCAGCCAAGTGGCAGGCACAGCCTATTACAATGAGCAGTTCTTC. Translation: CASSQVAGTAYYNEQFF.

This clonotype has only a few counts. The chain links TRBV5-6 to TRBJ1-1; the D gene is possibly TRBD1 (5 bases). CDR1 is SGHDT and CDR2 is YYEEEE in the germline V gene. The length of the CDR3 is 16 residues. Deletions cut 0 bases from V and 4 bases from J, with 16 bases between. CDR3 DNA sequence: TGTGCCAGCAGCTTGGATGGGGGGGTCGTAAGCACTGAAGCTTTCTTT. Amino acid sequence: CASSLDGGVVSTEAFF.

The chain employs TRBV13 and TRBJ2-7; 7 positions agree with TRBD2. V was clipped by 5 bases and J by 5 bases; unmatched bases: 12. The CDR3 runs to 15 residues. Germline V gene lookup returns CDR1 PRHDT and CDR2 FYEKMQ (reference sequence). The CDR3 bases are TGTGCCAGCAGCGGCCCCGGCGGGAGCAGCGACGAGCAGTACTTC. Protein sequence: CASSGPGGSSDEQYF.

This chain uses TRBV27 with TRBJ1-5; D call uncertain. Germline loops: CDR1 MNHEY, CDR2 SMNVEV (reference sequence). V lost 7 bases and J 0 bases, leaving 10 bases between the germline ends. CDR3 size: 14 residues. The CDR3 sequence: CASNRVGSNQPQHF. DNA for the CDR3: TGTGCCAGCAACCGGGTGGGTAGCAATCAGCCCCAGCATTTT.

V usage is TRBV5-4 and J usage is TRBJ2-1, with 7 positions matching TRBD2. V dropped 2 bases and J dropped 7; count of bases not matched to a gene: 9. CDR3 size: 15 residues. CDR1 and CDR2 (germline): SGHNT, YYREEE (reference sequence). CDR3 nucleotides: TGTGCCAGCAGCTTTTGGCGGGAGTATAAAAATGAGCAGTTCTTC. Protein product: CASSFWREYKNEQFF.

The chain carries TRBV2 and TRBJ2-7, with 7 positions matching TRBD1. The CDR3 runs 12 residues. The germline CDR1 and CDR2 sequences are SNHLY and FYNNEI. The junction had 8 bases not matched to a gene; V was cut back by 11 bases and J by 4 bases. The CDR3 DNA sequence: TGTGCCTCCCGACAGGGAAAGTACGAGCAGTACTTC. This gives the protein CASRQGKYEQYF.

The rearrangement links TRBV7-9 to TRBJ2-7, with a tentative D call TRBD2 (5 bases). From germline, CDR1 is SEHNR and CDR2 FQNEAQ (reference sequence). The V gene lost 6 bases and the J gene lost 2 bases, with 14 bases spanning the gap. CDR3 size: 14 residues. The CDR3 bases are TGTGCCAGCAGTTCCCCTGAGAGGGCCTACGAGCAGTACTTC. It specifies CASSSPERAYEQYF.

The chain has TRBV28 and TRBJ2-3, with TRBD2 as a possible D gene (6 bases). The CDR3 extends over 16 amino acids. Germline lookup yields CDR1 MDHEN and CDR2 SYDVKM. The V end was cut by 10 bases, the J end by 2 bases, with 22 bases between. The chain's CDR3 is CATTYNVRDPTDTQYF. The CDR3 DNA reads as TGTGCCACCACATATAATGTGCGGGACCCCACAGATACGCAGTATTTT. The variable domain in full, with the rest retrieved from reference TRBV28 and TRBJ2-3, is DVKVTQSSRYLVKRTGEKVFLECVQDMDHENMFWYRQDPGLGLRLIYFSYDVKMKEKGDIPEGYSVSREKKERFSLILESASTNQTSMYLCATTYNVRDPTDTQYFGPGTRLTVL.

The J gene is TRBJ2-5, the V gene TRBV28; TRBD1 matches 8 bases. The germline CDR1 and CDR2 sequences are MDHEN and SYDVKM. This CDR3 comprises 18 residues. J was trimmed by 1 base and V by 6 bases; bases with no gene match: 16. The CDR3 region has the DNA TGTGCCAGCAGCTATGATCCTAACGCCGGGACAGGCCAAGAGACCCAGTACTTC. This codes for CASSYDPNAGTGQETQYF. Full variable domain (missing parts from reference TRBV28 and TRBJ2-5): DVKVTQSSRYLVKRTGEKVFLECVQDMDHENMFWYRQDPGLGLRLIYFSYDVKMKEKGDIPEGYSVSREKKERFSLILESASTNQTSMYLCASSYDPNAGTGQETQYFGPGTRLLVL.

The rearrangement uses TRBV6-5 and TRBJ2-1; 8 bases are shared with TRBD2. The CDR3 has 14 residues. Germline V lookup: CDR1 MNHEY, CDR2 SVGAGI. The ends lost 2 bases at V and 5 bases at J; junction bases unmatched: 2. CDR3 in DNA: TGTGCCAGCAGTTACCGGGAGGGAAACAATGAGCAGTTCTTC. Translated, it gives CASSYREGNNEQFF.

This clonotype was seen once. The genes are TRBV5-1 and TRBJ2-7; 8 bases are shared with TRBD2. This CDR3 spans 15 amino acids. V lost 4 bases to trimming and J lost 5 bases; unmatched junction nucleotides: 11. Germline lookup yields CDR1 SGHRS and CDR2 YFSETQ. The CDR3 DNA reads TGCGCCAGCAGCACGCCGGGACTAGGTATGGACGAGCAGTACTTC. This sequence encodes CASSTPGLGMDEQYF.

V is TRBV27 and J is TRBJ1-1, with D perhaps matching TRBD1 (5 bases). Germline V gives CDR1 MNHEY, CDR2 SMNVEV (reference sequence). The CDR3 consists of 14 residues. Trimming took off 5 bases at V and 1 base at J, with 11 bases between the two ends. The CDR3 nucleotides are TGTGCCAGCAGTCCCTCCGACAGGAACACTGAAGCTTTCTTT. It is translated as CASSPSDRNTEAFF.

The chain employs TRBV4-2 and TRBJ1-4, with TRBD1 as a possible D gene (6 bases). Per germline, CDR1 LGHNA and CDR2 YNFKEQ. Trimming took 8 bases from V and 0 from J, leaving 10 bases between them. The CDR3 extends over 14 amino acids. The DNA for the CDR3 is TGTGCCAGCGGGAGGGGGGCAACTAATGAAAAACTGTTTTTT. Translation gives CASGRGATNEKLFF.

The chain is built from TRBV28 and TRBJ2-7, with D tentatively TRBD1 or TRBD2 (7 bases each). The CDR3 covers 14 residues. Germline V gene lookup returns CDR1 MDHEN and CDR2 SYDVKM. The V and J ends lost 7 bases and 3 bases respectively, with 16 bases between them. The CDR3 DNA follows: TGTGCCAGCACTTTCCAGGGGGAGGGCTACGAGCAGTACTTC. Amino acid sequence: CASTFQGEGYEQYF.

This clonotype was detected once. J is TRBJ2-1 and V is TRBV11-2; 9 bases agree with TRBD1. CDR1 and CDR2 from the germline V gene are SGHAT and FQNNGV. The V segment lost 2 bases and the J segment 15 bases; nucleotides outside the gene matches: 8. This CDR3 is 13 amino acids long. The CDR3 DNA reads as TGTGCCAGCAGCTTATGGGACAGGGTCGATTGGTTCTTC. It yields the protein CASSLWDRVDWFF.

The rearrangement links TRBV2 to TRBJ2-1; TRBD2 might be the D (5 bases). CDR3 length equals 11 residues. Germline V lookup: CDR1 SNHLY, CDR2 FYNNEI. V was trimmed by 8 bases and J by 10 bases, leaving 12 bases between them. The CDR3 DNA follows: TGTGCCAGCCGTGGACTGTCCGAGCAGTTCTTC. Translation: CASRGLSEQFF.

The chain combines TRBV3-1 with TRBJ2-1, with D unclear. V was cut by 0 bases and J by 4 bases, with 10 bases left in between. The CDR3 contains 15 residues. The germline V gene has CDR1 LGHDT and CDR2 YNNKEL (reference sequence). DNA for the CDR3: TGTGCCAGCAGCCAAGACTGGCCGGTATACAATGAGCAGTTCTTC. Its protein is CASSQDWPVYNEQFF.